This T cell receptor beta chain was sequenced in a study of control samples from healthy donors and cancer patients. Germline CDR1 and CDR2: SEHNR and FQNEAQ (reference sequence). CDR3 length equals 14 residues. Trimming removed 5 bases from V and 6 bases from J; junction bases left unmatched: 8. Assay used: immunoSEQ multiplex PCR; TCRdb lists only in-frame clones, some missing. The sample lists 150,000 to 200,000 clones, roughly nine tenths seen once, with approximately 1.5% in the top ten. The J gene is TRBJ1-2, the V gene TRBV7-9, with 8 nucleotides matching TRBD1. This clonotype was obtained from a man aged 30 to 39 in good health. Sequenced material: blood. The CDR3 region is CASSPNQGAHGYTF. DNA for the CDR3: TGTGCCAGCAGCCCGAATCAGGGGGCCCATGGCTACACCTTC.